This T cell receptor beta chain was sequenced during a study of T cell repertoires in cytomegalovirus infection. Overall study context: Shared public TCR beta signatures pointed to both CMV infection and a matching HLA type. The study's findings and limits: Adding up the frequency of public TCR beta families identified people who carried CMV plus the relevant HLA. Dominating the ex vivo response were HLA-C-restricted CMV-specific TCR beta clonotypes.

TCRdb independently ran MiXCR on the reads; one entry per CDR3 protein. The data hold about 260,000 distinct CDR3 sequences, with 8% to 9.5% observed a single time. On this clonotype: Its cognate antigen is unknown.

The receptor was derived from a human donor in good health (CMV status not recorded). Some clones in this sample may be carry-over from other donors' samples. Sequencing was done on a sample of PBMCs.

CDR3 sequence reads: CASSPIRSSYNEQFF. The CDR3 DNA reads as TGTGCCAGCAGCCCTATAAGGAGCTCCTACAATGAGCAGTTCTTC. The chain joins TRBV11-2 to TRBJ2-1; D remains unclear. The CDR3 has 15 residues. Germline CDR1 SGHAT, CDR2 FQNNGV. Trimming pared 5 bases from V and 0 bases from J, leaving 11 bases between. The entire variable domain, with the rest obtained from reference TRBV11-2 and TRBJ2-1, is as follows: EAGVAQSPRYKIIEKRQSVAFWCNPISGHATLYWYQQILGQGPKLLIQFQNNGVVDDSQLPKDRFSAERLKGVDSTLKIQPAKLEDSAVYLCASSPIRSSYNEQFFGPGTRLTVL.